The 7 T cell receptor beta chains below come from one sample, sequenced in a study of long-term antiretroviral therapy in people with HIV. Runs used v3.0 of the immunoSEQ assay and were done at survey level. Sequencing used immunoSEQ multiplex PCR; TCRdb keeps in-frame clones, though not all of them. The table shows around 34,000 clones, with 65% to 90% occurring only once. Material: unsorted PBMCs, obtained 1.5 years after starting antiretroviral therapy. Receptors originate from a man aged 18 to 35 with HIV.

CDR3 protein: CASSHSGDISTGELFF. The CDR3 DNA follows: TGTGCCAGCAGCCATAGTGGGGACATTTCCACCGGGGAGCTGTTTTTT. V usage is TRBV7-9 and J usage is TRBJ2-2; possibly TRBD1 for D (6 bases). The CDR3 is made up of 16 amino acids. Germline V gene sequence: CDR1 SEHNR, CDR2 FQNEAQ (reference sequence). Trimming shortened V by 5 bases and J by 4 bases, and 17 bases separated the two germline ends.

The CDR3, as DNA: TGTGCCAGCACGTACGGCGGCAACTATGGCTACACCTTC. Protein sequence: CASTYGGNYGYTF. The gene calls are TRBV7-9 and TRBJ1-2, with D hard to call. V was pared by 7 bases and J by 2 bases, with 11 bases between. Germline CDR1 SEHNR, CDR2 FQNEAQ (reference sequence). The CDR3 totals 13 residues.

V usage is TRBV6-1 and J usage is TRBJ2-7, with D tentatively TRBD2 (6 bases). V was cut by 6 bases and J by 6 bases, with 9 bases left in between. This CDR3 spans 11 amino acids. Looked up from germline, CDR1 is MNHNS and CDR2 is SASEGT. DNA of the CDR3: TGTGCCAGCAGACTAGCCGGCGAGCAGTACTTC. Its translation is CASRLAGEQYF.

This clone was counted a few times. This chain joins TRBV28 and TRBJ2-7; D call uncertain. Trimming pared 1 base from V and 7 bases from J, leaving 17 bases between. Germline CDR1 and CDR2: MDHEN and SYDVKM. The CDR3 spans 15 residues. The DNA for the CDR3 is TGTGCCAGCAGTTTATTGCACGTCTTGTCCGCAGAGCAGTACTTC. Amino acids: CASSLLHVLSAEQYF.

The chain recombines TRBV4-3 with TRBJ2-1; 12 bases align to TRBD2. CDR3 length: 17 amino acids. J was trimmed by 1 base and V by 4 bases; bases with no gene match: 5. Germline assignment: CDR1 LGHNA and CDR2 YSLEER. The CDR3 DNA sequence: TGCGCCAGCAGCCTTTCGACTAGCGGGAGTTCCTACAATGAGCAGTTCTTC. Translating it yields CASSLSTSGSSYNEQFF.

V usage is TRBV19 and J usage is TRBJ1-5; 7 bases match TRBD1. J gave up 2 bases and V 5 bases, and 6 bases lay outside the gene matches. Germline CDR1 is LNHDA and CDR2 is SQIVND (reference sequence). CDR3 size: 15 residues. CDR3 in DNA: TGTGCCAGTAGTGCCGGGACAGCCGGCAATCAGCCCCAGCATTTT. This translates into CASSAGTAGNQPQHF.

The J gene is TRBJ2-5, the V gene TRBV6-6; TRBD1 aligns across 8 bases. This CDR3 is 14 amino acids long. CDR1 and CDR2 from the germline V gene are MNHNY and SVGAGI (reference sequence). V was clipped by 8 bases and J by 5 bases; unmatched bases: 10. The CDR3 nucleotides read TGTGCCAGCCTCCCGACAGGGGTGGGGGAGACCCAGTACTTC. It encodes CASLPTGVGETQYF.